The source of this T cell receptor (beta chain) is a study of blood T cell repertoires in COVID-19. Overall study context: Acute-phase and convalescent COVID-19 samples originated in the United States, Italy and Spain. T cells, B-cell-depleted T cells, or PBMCs supplied cDNA or gDNA.

Trimming removed 0 bases at V and 6 bases at J, with 17 bases between. The germline gives CDR1 SEHNR, CDR2 FQNEAQ (reference sequence). This CDR3 is 16 amino acids long. Authors' analysis steps: Reference gene primers were amplified, and this amplification served to estimate nucleated cell counts. Data came from immunoSEQ multiplex PCR; TCRdb stores just in-frame clones and leaves some out. Clone size and the V and J calls come from that table; the DNA yielded D and trimming. This sample has about 140,000 clones; roughly 82% occur once, and the top ten carry more than 8.5%. Sequencing was carried out using peripheral blood. This clonotype was sampled from a man in his sixties with active or convalescent COVID-19. The chain carries TRBV7-9 and TRBJ1-1; D possibly corresponds to TRBD1 (5 bases). The CDR3 spells CASSLAPLGREAEAFF. The DNA of the CDR3 is TGTGCCAGCAGCTTAGCCCCTTTGGGCAGGGAGGCTGAAGCTTTCTTT.